This is a list of T cell receptor beta chains from one sample in a study of T cells after yellow fever vaccination. TCRdb used MiXCR to reprocess the 5' RACE reads, holding one entry per CDR3 protein. The sample shows about 68,000 distinct CDR3 sequences, over 6.5% of them seen only once. Sample: CD8+ T cells sorted from PBMCs, taken 45 days after the first yellow fever vaccination. These receptor sequences come from a man aged 18 to 29 who received the YFV17D yellow fever vaccine. Both conserved end residues are part of each CDR3. D genes are given only for firm matches. Clone size is stated in some rows and not others, as once, few, many or a class when expanded.

.	many	TRBV5-1	TRBJ2-6	16	TGCGCCAGCAGCCCGCTACAGGGCTCTGGGGCCAACGTCCTGACTTTC	CASSPLQGSGANVLTF
.	many	TRBV5-1	TRBJ2-4	15	TGCGCCAGCAGCATCCTAGGGGCCGGAGGAGACATTCAGTACTTC	CASSILGAGGDIQYF
.	few	TRBV9	TRBJ1-5	13	TGTGCCAGCAGCGTAGGGCTGGGTCAGCCCCAGCATTTT	CASSVGLGQPQHF
.	few	TRBV20-1	TRBJ2-1	15	TGCAGTGCTTTTACGGGGTTTAGCTCCTACAATGAGCAGTTCTTC	CSAFTGFSSYNEQFF
TRBD1	many	TRBV15	TRBJ1-2	15	TGTGCCACCAGCGCATACGGGACAGAGAACTATGGCTACACCTTC	CATSAYGTENYGYTF
.	few	TRBV5-1	TRBJ1-1	14	TGCGCCAGCAGCTTGTATCGGGTGAACACTGAAGCTTTCTTT	CASSLYRVNTEAFF
TRBD1	.	TRBV7-9	TRBJ1-2	15	TGTGCCAGCAGCTTAGCCGGGACAGTCAACTATGGCTACACCTTC	CASSLAGTVNYGYTF
.	many	TRBV7-8	TRBJ2-1	17	TGTGCCAGCAGCCGTCCGGCCTCCGGGGCTGACCAACCTAAGCAGTTCTTC	CASSRPASGADQPKQFF
TRBD1	many	TRBV4-1	TRBJ2-2	15	TGCGCCAGCAGACTAGAAGAGGGGGCAGTCGGGGAGCTGTTTTTT	CASRLEEGAVGELFF
.	.	TRBV7-6	TRBJ2-5	13	TGTGCCAGAAGCCGGGGACTGGGAAAGACCCAGTACTTC	CARSRGLGKTQYF
.	many	TRBV6-2/TRBV6-3	TRBJ2-1	14	TGTGCCAGCAGTCACACGCGCTTGGACAATGAGCAGTTCTTC	CASSHTRLDNEQFF
TRBD2	few	TRBV13	TRBJ2-7	15	TGTGCCAGCAGCTTAAGAGCGGGGGGGCCGCACGAGCAGTACTTC	CASSLRAGGPHEQYF
.	many	TRBV6-4	TRBJ2-3	14	TGTGCCGAGGGAGGGGACACCAGCACAGATACGCAGTATTTT	CAEGGDTSTDTQYF
TRBD2	few	TRBV11-1	TRBJ2-1	17	TGTGCCAGCAGCTTAATCGGGGGGGCTGCCTCCTACAATGAGCAGTTCTTC	CASSLIGGAASYNEQFF
TRBD1	many	TRBV5-5	TRBJ2-2	15	TGTGCCAGCAGCTTGGAGGACAGGGGTACCGGGGAGCTGTTTTTT	CASSLEDRGTGELFF
.	few	TRBV5-1	TRBJ2-1	14	TGCGCCAGCAGCGAGGATGGGGGAATCGATGAGCAGTTCTTC	CASSEDGGIDEQFF